The 27 T cell receptor beta chains presented below share a single source sample, sequenced in a study of somatic mutations in cytotoxic T cells in rheumatoid arthritis. Sequenced by immunoSEQ multiplex PCR; TCRdb stores in-frame clones only, minus some. The table lists fewer than 15,000 clones, about 90% of them singletons. Sequenced: CD4+ T cells sorted from blood. These receptors were obtained from a man between 65 and 85 years old with rheumatoid arthritis.

V gene TRBV28 combines with J gene TRBJ1-5, with 8 positions matching TRBD1. The CDR3 loop spans 16 amino acids. Germline V gene data show CDR1 as MDHEN and CDR2 as SYDVKM. Trimming cost V 5 bases and J 6 bases; bases outside gene matches: 12. The CDR3 reads CASSTARQGSAQPQHF. The CDR3, as DNA: TGTGCCAGCAGTACAGCAAGACAGGGGTCGGCTCAGCCCCAGCATTTT.

The chain links TRBV2 to TRBJ2-7; D ambiguous. Trimming stripped 2 bases from V and 6 bases from J, with 8 bases between. In germline, CDR1 is SNHLY, CDR2 FYNNEI. The CDR3 is 12 residues long. CDR3 in DNA: TGTGCCAGCAGTGAAATCCCCGGCGAGCAGTACTTC. It translates to CASSEIPGEQYF.

The chain is built from TRBV28 and TRBJ2-5; 8 nucleotides line up with TRBD1. Germline values: CDR1 MDHEN, CDR2 SYDVKM. Trimming removed 7 bases from V and 1 base from J; junction bases left unmatched: 8. The CDR3 contains 15 residues. CDR3 sequence (DNA): TGTGCCAGCACAGAAACAGGGGGATCCCAAGAGACCCAGTACTTC. The encoded protein is CASTETGGSQETQYF.

This chain connects TRBV27 to TRBJ2-1; 8 nucleotides align to TRBD2. Germline V gene sequence: CDR1 MNHEY, CDR2 SMNVEV (reference sequence). The CDR3 runs to 18 residues. V lost 5 bases to trimming and J lost 6 bases; unmatched junction nucleotides: 18. The CDR3 protein is CASSPRGNGGGASNEQFF. The CDR3 DNA is TGTGCCAGCAGTCCCAGGGGCAACGGGGGGGGCGCGAGCAATGAGCAGTTCTTC.

For the CDR3, the DNA is TGTGCCAGCAGCTGGATAACGGACAGGGTGTATGGCTACACCTTC. Translated, it gives CASSWITDRVYGYTF. This rearrangement joins TRBV5-4 to TRBJ1-2, with 8 bases aligning to TRBD1. The germline V gene encodes CDR1 SGHNT and CDR2 YYREEE (reference sequence). The V and J ends lost 3 bases and 5 bases, in that order; junction bases with no gene match: 9. This CDR3 comprises 15 residues.

The V and J genes are TRBV30 and TRBJ2-3; D not certain. This CDR3 is built from 14 residues. Per germline, CDR1 GTSNPN and CDR2 SVGIG (reference sequence). Trimming pared 2 bases from V and 3 bases from J, leaving 12 bases between. CDR3 residues: CAWSWAPGTDTQYF. In nucleotides, the CDR3 is TGTGCCTGGAGTTGGGCCCCTGGAACAGATACGCAGTATTTT.

This chain uses TRBV5-4 with TRBJ2-3; a possible D gene is TRBD1 (6 bases). The length of the CDR3 is 16 residues. The V and J ends lost 4 bases and 2 bases respectively, with 17 bases between them. The germline V gene has CDR1 SGHNT and CDR2 YYREEE (reference sequence). CDR3 DNA: TGTGCCAGCAGCCCTCCACCGGGACAAGACACAGATACGCAGTATTTT. It yields the protein CASSPPPGQDTDTQYF.

This sequence joins TRBV5-4 and TRBJ2-5, with 8 bases lining up with TRBD2. The J call is doubtful: the DNA matches TRBJ2-7 better. The germline gives CDR1 SGHNT, CDR2 YYREEE (reference sequence). This CDR3 is built from 14 residues. CDR3 coding DNA: TGTGCCAGCAGCTACCCCGGGGGGGATTACGAGCAGTACTTC. Protein: CASSYPGGDYEQYF.

The CDR3 DNA reads TGTGCCAGCAGCGACCGGGACACGCAAGCTTTCTTT. It specifies CASSDRDTQAFF. The chain is built from TRBV4-2 and TRBJ1-1, with D possibly TRBD1 on 6 matching bases. Germline V gene sequence: CDR1 LGHNA, CDR2 YNFKEQ. V shed 5 bases and J shed 9 bases, with 13 bases lying between them. This CDR3 is 12 amino acids long.

The rearrangement joins TRBV10-2 to TRBJ2-2, with 9 bases that match TRBD2. The CDR3 has 15 residues. Per the germline V gene, CDR1 is WSHSY and CDR2 is SAAADI. V shed 9 bases, J shed 5 bases, and the junction held 10 bases outside the gene matches. The CDR3 reads CASSSLAGVTGELFF. The CDR3 DNA reads as TGCGCCAGTTCCTCTTTAGCGGGGGTTACCGGGGAGCTGTTTTTT.

This clone was counted once. The gene calls are TRBV21-1 and TRBJ1-4; TRBD1, the table's D call, was not compared with the DNA. TRBV21-1 has pseudogene status. CDR3 size: 17 residues. The CDR3 sequence: CASSSDDPDRGGEKLFF. The CDR3 region has the DNA TGTGCCAGCAGCAGCGACGACCCGGACAGGGGAGGTGAAAAACTGTTTTTT.

The chain is built from TRBV5-4 and TRBJ2-1; maybe TRBD1 (5 bases). The V end was cut by 4 bases, the J end by 8 bases, with 16 bases between. Germline CDR1 reads SGHNT; CDR2 reads YYREEE (reference sequence). CDR3 length: 14 amino acids. CDR3 amino acids: CASSDPTGGDEQFF. The CDR3 bases are TGTGCCAGCAGCGACCCCACAGGTGGCGATGAGCAGTTCTTC. The full variable domain, rest sourced from reference TRBV5-4 and TRBJ2-1, is ETGVTQSPTHLIKTRGQQVTLRCSSQSGHNTVSWYQQALGQGPQFIFQYYREEENGRGNFPPRFSGLQFPNYSSELNVNALELDDSALYLCASSDPTGGDEQFFGPGTRLTVL.

J is TRBJ2-5 and V is TRBV5-1, with D perhaps matching TRBD2 (6 bases). The V end lost 4 bases, the J end lost 1 base, and 11 bases lay between the germline ends. The germline V gene encodes CDR1 SGHRS and CDR2 YFSETQ. The CDR3 has 14 residues. For the CDR3, the DNA is TGCGCCAGCAGCCAGGAGGGAATCCAAGAGACCCAGTACTTC. Amino acid sequence: CASSQEGIQETQYF.

The chain links TRBV28 to TRBJ1-1; D ambiguous. The ends were cut back, 3 bases at V and 1 base at J, with 3 bases in the middle. This CDR3 has 12 residues. CDR1 and CDR2 (germline): MDHEN, SYDVKM. DNA for the CDR3: TGTGCCAGCAGTTTCAAGAACACTGAAGCTTTCTTT. As protein: CASSFKNTEAFF.

The rearrangement uses TRBV18 and TRBJ1-3; D ambiguous. The CDR3 has 15 residues. V lost 2 bases and J lost 2, with 10 bases in between. The germline V gene has CDR1 KGHSH and CDR2 LQKENI. In DNA form, the CDR3 reads TGTGCCAGCTCACCAACCGGGTTTACTGGAAACACCATATATTTT. Translated: CASSPTGFTGNTIYF.

The V and J genes are TRBV5-1 and TRBJ1-6; TRBD1 might be the D (6 bases). Trimming shortened V by 4 bases and J by 7 bases, and 9 bases separated the two germline ends. Germline V lookup: CDR1 SGHRS, CDR2 YFSETQ. The CDR3 is 13 residues long. CDR3 sequence: CASSDTGNSPLHF. CDR3 DNA: TGCGCCAGCAGCGATACAGGGAATTCACCCCTCCACTTT.

The gene calls are TRBV6-5 and TRBJ1-1; TRBD1 aligns across 8 bases. The ends lost 7 bases at V and 5 bases at J; junction bases unmatched: 6. Germline CDR1 MNHEY, CDR2 SVGAGI. The CDR3 loop spans 13 amino acids. CDR3 sequence reads: CASTGQGWTEAFF. In DNA form, the CDR3 reads TGTGCCAGCACTGGACAGGGATGGACTGAAGCTTTCTTT.

This chain links TRBV28 with TRBJ2-1; tentative D call: TRBD1 (5 bases). Trimming pared 5 bases from V and 6 bases from J, leaving 17 bases between. Germline CDR1 is MDHEN and CDR2 is SYDVKM. This CDR3 contains 15 residues. The chain's CDR3 is CASSVVGLKFNEQFF. CDR3 DNA sequence: TGTGCCAGCAGTGTCGTGGGGCTTAAATTCAATGAGCAGTTCTTC. Full variable domain (outside the CDR3, taken from reference TRBV28 and TRBJ2-1): DVKVTQSSRYLVKRTGEKVFLECVQDMDHENMFWYRQDPGLGLRLIYFSYDVKMKEKGDIPEGYSVSREKKERFSLILESASTNQTSMYLCASSVVGLKFNEQFFGPGTRLTVL.

The chain links TRBV29-1 to TRBJ2-2, with a tentative D call TRBD2 (6 bases). CDR1 and CDR2 from the germline V gene are SQVTM and ANQGSEA. The V end lost 5 bases, the J end lost 7 bases, and 14 bases lay between the germline ends. The CDR3 loop spans 13 amino acids. DNA for the CDR3: TGCAGCGTTTGTCGGGAGATGAACGGGGAGCTGTTTTTT. This encodes CSVCREMNGELFF.

This clone occurred a few times. This chain connects TRBV7-9 to TRBJ1-5; 7 bases are a match to TRBD1. The CDR3 sequence is 16 residues long. Germline V lookup: CDR1 SEHNR, CDR2 FQNEAQ (reference sequence). V was clipped by 5 bases and J by 4 bases; unmatched bases: 11. CDR3 in amino acids: CASSPLGQGGNQPQHF. Here the CDR3 DNA reads TGTGCCAGCAGCCCCCTGGGCCAGGGGGGTAATCAGCCCCAGCATTTT. Full variable domain (missing parts from reference TRBV7-9 and TRBJ1-5): DTGVSQNPRHKITKRGQNVTFRCDPISEHNRLYWYRQTLGQGPEFLTYFQNEAQLEKSRLLSDRFSAERPKGSFSTLEIQRTEQGDSAMYLCASSPLGQGGNQPQHFGDGTRLSIL.

The CDR3 here is CAILAGGTDTQYF. The DNA of the CDR3 is TGTGCCATCCTAGCGGGAGGGACAGATACGCAGTATTTT. The V and J genes are TRBV28 and TRBJ2-3; TRBD2 agrees at 12 bases. The CDR3 has 13 amino acids. CDR1 and CDR2 from the germline V gene are MDHEN and SYDVKM. J gave up 3 bases and V 10 bases, and 2 bases lay outside the gene matches.

J is TRBJ1-4 and V is TRBV2; a weak D match, TRBD1 (5 bases). Looked up from germline, CDR1 is SNHLY and CDR2 is FYNNEI. The V end was cut by 0 bases, the J end by 0 bases, with 14 bases between. This CDR3 has 18 amino acids. CDR3 sequence reads: CASSEARGPSPTNEKLFF. The CDR3 bases are TGTGCCAGCAGTGAAGCAAGGGGTCCCTCCCCAACTAATGAAAAACTGTTTTTT. Drawing the rest from reference TRBV2 and TRBJ1-4, the complete variable domain is EPEVTQTPSHQVTQMGQEVILRCVPISNHLYFYWYRQILGQKVEFLVSFYNNEISEKSEIFDDQFSVERPDGSNFTLKIRSTKLEDSAMYFCASSEARGPSPTNEKLFFGSGTQLSVL.

This clone showed up just once. This chain connects TRBV7-9 to TRBJ2-7; TRBD2 aligns across 8 bases. V lost 2 bases to trimming and J lost 4 bases; unmatched junction nucleotides: 4. CDR1 SEHNR and CDR2 FQNEAQ come from the germline V gene (reference sequence). The CDR3 extends over 14 amino acids. CDR3 loop: CASSLSGGSYEQYF. The CDR3 DNA reads as TGTGCCAGCAGCTTAAGCGGGGGCTCTTACGAGCAGTACTTC.

The chain is built from TRBV13 and TRBJ2-5, with a possible D match to TRBD1 (5 bases). Trimming pared 3 bases from V and 5 bases from J, leaving 19 bases between. This CDR3 region has 16 residues. CDR1 PRHDT and CDR2 FYEKMQ come from the germline V gene (reference sequence). The CDR3 region is CASSFKGKGAEETQYF. The CDR3 region has the DNA TGTGCCAGCAGCTTCAAGGGTAAAGGGGCTGAGGAGACCCAGTACTTC.

The chain is built from TRBV19 and TRBJ1-4, with D possibly being TRBD1 (6 bases). The germline V gene encodes CDR1 LNHDA and CDR2 SQIVND (reference sequence). This CDR3 contains 16 residues. The V and J ends lost 3 bases and 4 bases respectively, with 15 bases between them. CDR3 DNA sequence: TGTGCCAGTAGTATCACGGGGGGCGCGGTTAATGAAAAACTGTTTTTT. As protein: CASSITGGAVNEKLFF.

The J gene is TRBJ1-1, the V gene TRBV6-1, with TRBD1 identical over 9 bases. The V gene's germline CDR1 is MNHNS and CDR2 SASEGT. The CDR3 is made up of 15 amino acids. The trim removed 1 base at V and 5 bases at J, leaving 5 bases unmatched. CDR3 nucleotides: TGTGCCAGCAGTGAAGTCAGGACAGGGGAAACTGAAGCTTTCTTT. Its protein product is CASSEVRTGETEAFF.

The V and J genes are TRBV11-3 and TRBJ2-3; 7 bases line up with TRBD1. Per germline, CDR1 SGHNT and CDR2 YENEEA. Trimming removed 3 bases from V and 1 base from J; junction bases left unmatched: 4. The CDR3 runs to 15 residues. Here the CDR3 DNA reads TGTGCCAGCAGCTTGACAGGGTTGGGCACAGATACGCAGTATTTT. As protein: CASSLTGLGTDTQYF.